This entry features one T cell receptor beta chain sequence. This clonotype appeared a few times. Its antigen has not been determined. There are no base qualities to consult, and no much larger clone falls within one base. RNA was isolated from bulk, unsorted tissue, and RNA quality was assessed with a NanoDrop ND-1000 and an Agilent 2100. Normal lung samples were distant non-tumor tissue taken more than 3 cm from the tumor edge. The donors were newly diagnosed lung cancer patients admitted for thoracic surgery in China from August to November 2014 who had not received prior chemotherapy. The study excluded patients who had received radiotherapy or chemotherapy before or who had another cancer at the same time. Surgical tissue pieces of 1-2 cm3 were preserved in RNAlater solution and were kept at -80 degrees C until use. These data are taken from a study of tumor and adjacent non-tumor tissue in lung cancer (dated by TCRdb to between 2018 and 2020). General notes on the study: The cohort included 12 adenocarcinoma, 2 squamous cell carcinoma and 1 small cell lung cancer patients. A total of 95 million to 150 million productive TCRbeta reads were generated by sequencing, corresponding to an average of around 4 million reads per sample. The study compared bulk TCRbeta repertoires between lung tumor tissue and matched distant non-tumor lung tissue from 15 or so lung cancer patients. For each patient, one tumor sample and one normal lung sample were taken, giving thirty paired specimens that underwent TCRbeta CDR3 sequencing. The 15 or so patients were aged roughly 31 to 85 years, included roughly ten men and 5 women, and had TNM stage I to III disease. Here is what the overall study found, with its caveats: Peripheral blood was not sequenced, so blood TCRbeta repertoires in these lung cancer patients were not examined. The sequencing platform is not named in the methods, and unique molecular identifiers are not mentioned. Tumor tissue showed significantly greater TCR diversity (inverse Simpson) than normal lung tissue (approximately 400 vs 170, P = 0.0075, Mann-Whitney U test). The top 100 clones made up a significantly larger cumulative share of the repertoire in normal lung than in tumor tissue. Only 15 or so patients were included in the cohort, and the need for larger samples and more detailed clinical data was noted by the authors. Significantly higher TCR diversity was found in younger patients, and higher tumor TCR diversity was associated with shorter overall and disease-free survival.

Measured from the cysteine to the phenylalanine, the CDR3 is 15 residues long. Just the 45-base CDR3 DNA is kept, in frame starting at base 1. From V the trimming removes 3 bases and from J it removes 7 bases, while the gene matches leave 7 bases of the junction unaccounted for. The germline V gene yields SGHRS for CDR1 and YFSETQ for CDR2. The library was obtained by multiplex PCR. The sequencer listed for this sample is Illumina HiSeq 2500. Following protocols modified from ARM-PCR, the researchers constructed TCRbeta libraries through three rounds of nested PCR with primers (Table S4). Before sequencing, PCR products of 200-500 bp were cut from the gel and purified using the QIAquick gel extraction kit. Per the authors' processing: Reads were cleaned using Trimmomatic, were merged into complete CDR3 sequences using FLASH, and were assigned to V(D)J germline segments using MiTCR. Clonal diversity was computed as the inverse Simpson's index with VDJtools. In-frame sequences without a premature stop codon were defined as productive reads. Using fastp trimming at Q25 and MiXCR clonotype assembly, TCRdb reanalyzed the public sequencing data and kept in-frame beta chains. Every CDR3 protein is listed once, alongside the most common genes and DNA of its rows. The V and J calls come from TCRdb's annotation, not from the publication. This sample has approximately 100,000 distinct CDR3 sequences in its table, and about 62% of those were observed once. The leading ten clones occupy 15% to 20% of the sample.

Sequencing was done on a sample of distant non-tumor lung tissue. The receptor's source is a man aged 30 to 45 with non-small cell lung cancer. The sequence joins TRBV5-1 to TRBJ1-6; 7 central nucleotides agree with TRBD1. The sequenced DNA is TGCGCCAGCAGCTACGGGGACAGCGGGAATTCACCCCTCCACTTT. Translated, it gives CASSYGDSGNSPLHF.